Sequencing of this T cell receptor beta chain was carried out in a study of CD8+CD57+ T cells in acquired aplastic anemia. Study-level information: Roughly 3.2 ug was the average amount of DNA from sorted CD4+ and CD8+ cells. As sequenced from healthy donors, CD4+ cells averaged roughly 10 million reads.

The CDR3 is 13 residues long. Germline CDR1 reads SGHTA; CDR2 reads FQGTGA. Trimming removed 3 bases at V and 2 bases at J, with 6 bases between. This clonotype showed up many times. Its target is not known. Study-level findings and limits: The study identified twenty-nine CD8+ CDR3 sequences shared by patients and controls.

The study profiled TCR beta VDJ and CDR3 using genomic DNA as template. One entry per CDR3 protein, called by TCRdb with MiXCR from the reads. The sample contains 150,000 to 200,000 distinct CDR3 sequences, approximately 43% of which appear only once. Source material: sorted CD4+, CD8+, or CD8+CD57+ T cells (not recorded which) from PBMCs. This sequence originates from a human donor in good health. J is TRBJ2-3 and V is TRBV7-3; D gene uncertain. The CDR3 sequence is CASSFGLTDTQYF. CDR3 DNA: TGTGCCAGCAGCTTCGGTCTCACAGATACGCAGTATTTT.